These 21 T cell receptor beta chains were all obtained from the same sample, sequenced in a study of beta chain features in type 1 diabetes. All of the isolated RNA was reverse transcribed, so expressed TCRB transcripts were sequenced. Assay used: immunoSEQ multiplex PCR; TCRdb lists only in-frame clones, some missing. The sample has around 350,000 clones; roughly 12% are singletons. The specimen was naive CD4+ T cells from blood. These receptors all come from a man aged 18 to 35 in good health.

The chain is built from TRBV7-9 and TRBJ2-7, with TRBD1 as a possible D gene (6 bases). With 0 bases removed from V and 7 bases from J, the gap between germline ends came to 13 bases. Germline CDR1 is SEHNR and CDR2 is FQNEAQ (reference sequence). The CDR3 loop spans 14 amino acids. CDR3 residues: CASSLAAGAREQYF. The CDR3 nucleotides read TGTGCCAGCAGCTTAGCGGCAGGGGCCAGGGAGCAGTACTTC.

This chain links TRBV6-5 with TRBJ2-1; D not resolved. CDR3 length equals 14 residues. The V end was cut by 6 bases, the J end by 5 bases, with 14 bases between. The germline gives CDR1 MNHEY, CDR2 SVGAGI. CDR3 in DNA: TGTGCCAGCAGCTTAGCCCATGCGAACAATGAGCAGTTCTTC. The encoded protein is CASSLAHANNEQFF.

This clone was seen only a few times. CDR3 DNA: TGTGCCAGCAGGACGACCCTAAGCGGAACTCGATCCTACAATGAGCAGTTCTTC. Amino acid sequence: CASRTTLSGTRSYNEQFF. The chain links TRBV5-5 to TRBJ2-1; possible D gene TRBD2, 5 bases. The CDR3 length is 18 residues. V lost 5 bases, J lost 1 base, and 22 bases lay in between. Germline V gene lookup returns CDR1 SGHKS and CDR2 YYEKEE (reference sequence).

This clone was seen a few times. The chain uses TRBV4-3 and TRBJ2-1, with 8 bases matching TRBD1. CDR1 is LGHNA, CDR2 YSLEER, per germline. There are 16 residues in the CDR3. The V and J ends lost 0 bases and 7 bases, in that order; junction bases with no gene match: 8. CDR3 coding DNA: TGCGCCAGCAGCCAAGATTTCCAGGGGGCGCGGAATGAGCAGTTCTTC. Protein product: CASSQDFQGARNEQFF.

This clone has just a few counts. The V gene is TRBV7-6, the J gene TRBJ2-1; a possible D gene is TRBD2 (7 bases). This CDR3 region has 16 residues. The V gene's germline CDR1 is SGHVS and CDR2 FNYEAQ. Trimming cost V 1 base and J 7 bases, with 17 bases left between them. CDR3 in DNA: TGTGCCAGCAGCTTAGGACAGGCACTAGCGACTAATGAGCAGTTCTTC. Translated: CASSLGQALATNEQFF. Based on the CDR3 plus reference TRBV7-6 and TRBJ2-1, the full variable domain is GAGVSQSPRYKVTKRGQDVALRCDPISGHVSLYWYRQALGQGPEFLTYFNYEAQQDKSGLPNDRFSAERPEGSISTLTIQRTEQRDSAMYRCASSLGQALATNEQFFGPGTRLTVL.

This sequence joins TRBV7-9 and TRBJ2-1; 12 nucleotides agree with TRBD2. Germline values: CDR1 SEHNR, CDR2 FQNEAQ (reference sequence). The J segment lost 8 bases and the V segment lost 5 bases, leaving 7 bases of the junction unmatched. The length of the CDR3 is 15 residues. The CDR3 region has the DNA TGTGCCAGCAGCCAAACCAGACTAGCGGGAGATGAGCAGTTCTTC. It translates to CASSQTRLAGDEQFF.

This clone was detected a few times. The chain has TRBV4-2 and TRBJ1-6; D unclear. CDR1 and CDR2 from the germline V gene are LGHNA and YNFKEQ. Between the trimmed V and J ends, which lost 4 bases and 13 bases, there was a span of 17 bases. This CDR3 contains 14 residues. CDR3 region: CASSRARSSVPLHF. DNA of the CDR3: TGTGCCAGCAGCCGGGCCAGAAGTAGCGTTCCCCTCCACTTT.

The chain is built from TRBV30 and TRBJ2-1; 7 bases agree with TRBD1. V lost 2 bases to trimming and J lost 9 bases; unmatched junction nucleotides: 4. The CDR3 contains 12 residues. Germline CDR1 and CDR2: GTSNPN and SVGIG (reference sequence). CDR3 loop: CAWSLTGAEQFF. CDR3 DNA: TGTGCCTGGAGTCTAACAGGGGCTGAGCAGTTCTTC.

V usage is TRBV28 and J usage is TRBJ2-5, with 10 bases aligning to TRBD2. This CDR3 has 15 amino acids. The junction had 7 bases not matched to a gene; V was cut back by 7 bases and J by 2 bases. Per the germline V gene, CDR1 is MDHEN and CDR2 is SYDVKM. This CDR3 reads CASTQLAGFQETQYF. CDR3 in DNA: TGTGCCAGCACCCAACTAGCGGGATTTCAAGAGACCCAGTACTTC. The variable domain in full, completed from reference TRBV28 and TRBJ2-5, reads DVKVTQSSRYLVKRTGEKVFLECVQDMDHENMFWYRQDPGLGLRLIYFSYDVKMKEKGDIPEGYSVSREKKERFSLILESASTNQTSMYLCASTQLAGFQETQYFGPGTRLLVL.

The table lists this clone with a few counts. This chain links TRBV9 with TRBJ1-1; D may be TRBD1 (6 bases). V was trimmed by 4 bases and J by 5 bases, leaving 18 bases between them. The germline gives CDR1 SGDLS, CDR2 YYNGEE. This CDR3 is built from 15 residues. CDR3 nucleotides: TGTGCCAGCAGCCCCGGGGGGGTGGGGGCGACTGAAGCTTTCTTT. As protein: CASSPGGVGATEAFF.

This clone was recorded a few times. V is TRBV30 and J is TRBJ1-2; no clear D. Germline loops: CDR1 GTSNPN, CDR2 SVGIG (reference sequence). The CDR3 runs 13 residues. The germline V and J ends were trimmed by 3 bases and 1 base, with 9 bases remaining between them. The CDR3 loop is CAWRDNSNYGYTF. For the CDR3, the DNA is TGTGCCTGGAGAGATAACAGTAACTATGGCTACACCTTC.

A few counts support this clone. The rearrangement uses TRBV11-3 and TRBJ2-1, with a possible D match to TRBD2 (6 bases). The CDR3 runs 12 residues. Germline CDR1 reads SGHNT; CDR2 reads YENEEA. V dropped 5 bases and J dropped 10 bases, with 12 bases sitting between them. The CDR3 protein is CASSNTRGEQFF. DNA of the CDR3: TGTGCCAGCAGCAATACGCGGGGAGAGCAGTTCTTC.

The V gene is TRBV7-9, the J gene TRBJ2-7, with 7 positions matching TRBD1. Unmatched junction bases numbered 1, after V lost 5 bases and J lost 0 bases. The CDR3 extends over 13 amino acids. Germline V lookup: CDR1 SEHNR, CDR2 FQNEAQ (reference sequence). The CDR3 here is CASSRDSSYEQYF. In DNA, the CDR3 is TGTGCCAGCAGCCGGGACAGCTCCTACGAGCAGTACTTC. Supplemented by reference TRBV7-9 and TRBJ2-7, the full variable domain reads DTGVSQNPRHKITKRGQNVTFRCDPISEHNRLYWYRQTLGQGPEFLTYFQNEAQLEKSRLLSDRFSAERPKGSFSTLEIQRTEQGDSAMYLCASSRDSSYEQYFGPGTRLTVT.

This clone was counted a few times. This chain joins TRBV18 and TRBJ1-2, with 9 bases fitting TRBD1. The germline gives CDR1 KGHSH, CDR2 LQKENI. Losses at the gene ends were 1 base for V and 0 bases for J; bases not matched to a gene: 0. This CDR3 is built from 15 residues. The CDR3 sequence is CASSPRQGANYGYTF. CDR3 nucleotides: TGTGCCAGCTCACCACGACAGGGGGCTAACTATGGCTACACCTTC. Together with reference TRBV18 and TRBJ1-2, the CDR3 gives the full variable domain: NAGVMQNPRHLVRRRGQEARLRCSPMKGHSHVYWYRQLPEEGLKFMVYLQKENIIDESGMPKERFSAEFPKEGPSILRIQQVVRGDSAAYFCASSPRQGANYGYTFGSGTRLTVV.

The chain has TRBV7-2 and TRBJ2-5; possibly TRBD2 for D (7 bases). The CDR3 runs 15 residues. Germline V gene data show CDR1 as SGHTA and CDR2 as FQGNSA. V shed 0 bases and J shed 5 bases, with 13 bases lying between them. Here the CDR3 reads CASSLAGGPSETQYF. The CDR3 DNA sequence: TGTGCCAGCAGCTTAGCGGGGGGGCCCAGTGAGACCCAGTACTTC.

J is TRBJ2-7 and V is TRBV5-6, with TRBD1 identical over 8 bases. This CDR3 region has 15 residues. The V and J ends lost 2 bases and 0 bases, in that order; junction bases with no gene match: 4. The germline gives CDR1 SGHDT, CDR2 YYEEEE. In nucleotides, the CDR3 is TGTGCCAGCAGCTTCCCAGGGGGCGTCTCCTACGAGCAGTACTTC. Residues: CASSFPGGVSYEQYF. Together with reference TRBV5-6 and TRBJ2-7, the CDR3 gives the full variable domain: DAGVTQSPTHLIKTRGQQVTLRCSPKSGHDTVSWYQQALGQGPQFIFQYYEEEERQRGNFPDRFSGHQFPNYSSELNVNALLLGDSALYLCASSFPGGVSYEQYFGPGTRLTVT.

This clone turned up a few times. V is TRBV5-1 and J is TRBJ1-2, with D perhaps matching TRBD1 (6 bases). Germline values: CDR1 SGHRS, CDR2 YFSETQ. There are 14 residues in the CDR3. The V end was cut by 3 bases, the J end by 6 bases, with 15 bases between. CDR3 sequence (DNA): TGCGCCAGCAGCTCCGGGGGGGCCTCTGATGGCTACACCTTC. Encoded protein: CASSSGGASDGYTF.

The rearrangement links TRBV7-9 to TRBJ2-7, with 8 positions matching TRBD1. Germline assignment: CDR1 SEHNR and CDR2 FQNEAQ (reference sequence). This CDR3 region has 12 residues. The V segment lost 5 bases and the J segment 11 bases; nucleotides outside the gene matches: 8. CDR3 sequence (DNA): TGTGCCAGCAGCCCTCAGGGGGCGGAGGAGTACTTC. Translated: CASSPQGAEEYF.

The rearrangement joins TRBV28 to TRBJ2-7; 9 bases match TRBD1. The germline V gene has CDR1 MDHEN and CDR2 SYDVKM. Losses at the gene ends were 4 bases for V and 9 bases for J; bases not matched to a gene: 13. CDR3 length: 15 residues. The DNA of the CDR3 is TGTGCCAGCAGTTCACCGGGACAGGGCAGCCTTGGGCAGTACTTC. Residues: CASSSPGQGSLGQYF.

The V gene is TRBV18, the J gene TRBJ1-4, with unresolved D. CDR3 size: 14 residues. V lost 6 bases to trimming and J lost 8 bases, with 16 bases between them. Per germline, CDR1 KGHSH and CDR2 LQKENI. CDR3 sequence (DNA): TGTGCCAGCTCCCGCTCTACCCTCGGGGAAAAACTGTTTTTT. This encodes CASSRSTLGEKLFF.

In DNA, the CDR3 is TGTGCCAGCAGCTCAACTTCCAGGGGGCTCCACTATAATTCACCCCTCCACTTT. This encodes CASSSTSRGLHYNSPLHF. The gene calls are TRBV7-9 and TRBJ1-6; 8 bases map to TRBD1. The CDR3 is 18 residues long. Per germline, CDR1 SEHNR and CDR2 FQNEAQ (reference sequence). V shed 4 bases, J shed 3 bases, and the junction held 11 bases outside the gene matches.